This T cell receptor (beta chain) was captured by sequencing in a study of blood T cells in healthy people across ages. Study-level findings and limits: Diversity estimates drawn from one million T cells were deemed underestimates. A strong correlation was seen between TCR beta diversity and naive T cell percentage. In older individuals, TCR beta diversity per million T cells was lower, falling roughly linearly with age.

Isolation yielded PBMCs, at least 7 million per sample, in every case. CDR3 size: 15 residues. Germline V gene sequence: CDR1 MNHEY, CDR2 SMNVEV (reference sequence). Primers used in a second PCR of roughly 7 to 12 cycles were a sample-barcoded 5' primer and a J-beta primer mix. TCRdb re-analysed the 5' RACE reads in MiXCR, keeping a single row per CDR3 protein. Among about 1 million distinct CDR3 sequences, more than 40% were seen once, and the ten largest hold under 20%. Worth noting for this clonotype: Its matching antigen is unknown.

V and J are TRBV27 and TRBJ2-7, with D unresolved. Matching the DNA end better, TRBJ2-4 makes the J call doubtful. The sequenced material came from blood. This clonotype originated in a woman aged 55-69 years in good health. CDR3 bases: TGTGCCAGCAGTTACAACCCGGTGGGTCAAAACATTCAGTACTTC. This gives the protein CASSYNPVGQNIQYF.